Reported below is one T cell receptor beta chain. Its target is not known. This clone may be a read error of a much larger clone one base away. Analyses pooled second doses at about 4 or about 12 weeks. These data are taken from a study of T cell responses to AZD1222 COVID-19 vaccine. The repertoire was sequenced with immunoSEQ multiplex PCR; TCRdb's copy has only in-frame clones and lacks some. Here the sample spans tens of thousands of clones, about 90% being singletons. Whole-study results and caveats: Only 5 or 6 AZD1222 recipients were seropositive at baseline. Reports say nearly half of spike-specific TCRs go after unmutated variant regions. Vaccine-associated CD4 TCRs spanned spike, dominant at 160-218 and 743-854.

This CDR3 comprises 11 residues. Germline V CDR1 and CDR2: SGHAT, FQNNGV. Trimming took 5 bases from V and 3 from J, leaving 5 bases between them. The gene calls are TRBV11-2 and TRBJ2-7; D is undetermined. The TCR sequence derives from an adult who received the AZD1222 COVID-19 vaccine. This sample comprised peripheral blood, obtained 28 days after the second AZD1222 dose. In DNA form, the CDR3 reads TGTGCCAGCAGCCACAACTACGAGCAGTACTTC. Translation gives CASSHNYEQYF.